A selection of T cell receptor beta chains follows, all from one sample in a study of blood T cell repertoires in COVID-19. Clones were sequenced by immunoSEQ multiplex PCR, and TCRdb holds only the in-frame ones, with some missing. The sample lists some 100,000 clones, around 81% seen once, with roughly a tenth in the top ten. The sequenced sample consisted of peripheral blood. These receptor sequences come from a human donor in a cohort sampled during active COVID-19. Both conserved end residues are part of each CDR3. D genes are given only for firm matches. The size of a clone is reported for some rows only, either as once, few or many, or as a class for expanded clones.

clone_size j_call d_call v_call cdr3_nt cdr3_aa
- TRBJ1-2 - TRBV7-2 TGTGCCAGCAGCTTAGCCAGATATGGCTACACCTTC CASSLARYGYTF
- TRBJ1-6 - TRBV5-4 TGTGCCAGCAGCTTGGAAACAGGGCGATCCTATAATTCACCCCTCCACTTT CASSLETGRSYNSPLHF
- TRBJ2-6 - TRBV21-1 TGTGCCAGCAGCACAAAGACAGGGACCGGGGCCAACGTCCTGACTTTC CASSTKTGTGANVLTF
- TRBJ2-7 - TRBV30 TGTGCCTGGAGTGTATACAGAGGACACGGACCCGCCTACGAGCAGTACTTC CAWSVYRGHGPAYEQYF
- TRBJ1-2 TRBD1 TRBV3-1/TRBV3-2 TGTGCCAGCAGCCCGGGGACAGGGGTCCGTGGCTACACCTTC CASSPGTGVRGYTF
- TRBJ1-2 TRBD1 TRBV7-9 TGTGCCTCGGGCACCTACAGGGGCGACTATGGCTACACCTTC CASGTYRGDYGYTF
- TRBJ1-3 - TRBV4-3 TGCGCCAGCAGCCGCGGTTCACAGGCCATTTCTGGAAACACCATATATTTT CASSRGSQAISGNTIYF
- TRBJ1-3 - TRBV6-6 TGTGCCAGTTGCGGGGGCTCCGGAAACACCATATATTTT CASCGGSGNTIYF
- TRBJ1-1 - TRBV6-2/TRBV6-3 TGTGCCAGCAGCCCAATAACCGGACAGCTAGAAGCTTTCTTT CASSPITGQLEAFF
- TRBJ1-1 TRBD1 TRBV5-4 TGTGCCAGCAGCTTGGCCGGGACAGGGGTCACTGAAGCTTTCTTT CASSLAGTGVTEAFF
- TRBJ1-2 TRBD1 TRBV4-1 TGCGCCAGCAGTCTTCCGGGACAGGGGGTGCATGGCTACACCTTC CASSLPGQGVHGYTF
once TRBJ2-7 - TRBV9 TGTGCCAGCAGCGTGACCGGGACTCACTCCTCCGAGCAGTACTTC CASSVTGTHSSEQYF
- TRBJ1-3 - TRBV6-5 TGTGCCAGCAGTTACTCGTTCAGAACAGGTGGAAACACCATATATTTT CASSYSFRTGGNTIYF
- TRBJ1-1 TRBD1 TRBV14 TGTGCCAGCAGTCGAGCGACAGGGTCCACTGAAGCTTTCTTT CASSRATGSTEAFF
- TRBJ1-6 TRBD1 TRBV7-2 TGTGCCAGCAGCTTAGGACAGGGGGCGAGCAGCCGATCACCCCTCCACTTT CASSLGQGASSRSPLHF
once TRBJ2-2 - TRBV5-4 TGTGCCAGCAGCTTGAGGGACACGGGGACCGGGGAGCTGTTTTTT CASSLRDTGTGELFF
- TRBJ2-3 - TRBV7-2 TGTGCCAGCAGCCCAGAGCCAGGGTACCCAGATACGCAGTATTTT CASSPEPGYPDTQYF
- TRBJ2-1 - TRBV7-2 TGTGCCAGCAGCCCCCCGGGACACCCCTACAATGAGCAGTTCTTC CASSPPGHPYNEQFF
- TRBJ2-5 TRBD1 TRBV7-2 TGTGCCAGCAGCTACCGGACAGGGGCGCAAGAGACCCAGTACTTC CASSYRTGAQETQYF
- TRBJ2-2 - TRBV6-4 TGTGCCAGCAGTGAACAGTTGGGTTGGAACACCGGGGAGCTGTTTTTT CASSEQLGWNTGELFF
few TRBJ1-1 TRBD1 TRBV7-9 TGTGCCAGCAGCTCAGGGACAGGATGGACTGAAGCTTTCTTT CASSSGTGWTEAFF
- TRBJ1-1 TRBD1 TRBV18 TGTGCCAGCTCACCAAATGACAGGGTAAACACTGAAGCTTTCTTT CASSPNDRVNTEAFF
- TRBJ2-3 TRBD1 TRBV6-4 TGTGCCAGCAGTGACTCCGGGACAGTTCCAAATACGCAGTATTTT CASSDSGTVPNTQYF
- TRBJ2-4 - TRBV4-1 TGCGCCAGCAGCCCAAGTAAAGGAGATGGCGGAAACATTCAGTACTTC CASSPSKGDGGNIQYF
- TRBJ2-7 - TRBV27 TGTGCCAGCAGTTTATCTTTCTCGAGCTCCTACGAGCAGTACTTC CASSLSFSSSYEQYF
- TRBJ2-7 TRBD1 TRBV7-9 TGTGCCAGCAGCTTGCCCGGGACAGGGGGCATCGAGCAGTACTTC CASSLPGTGGIEQYF
- TRBJ2-2 TRBD2 TRBV24-1 TGTGCCACCCCTCCCGGGGGGGGTGGGGCCGGGGAGCTGTTTTTT CATPPGGGGAGELFF
once TRBJ1-6 TRBD1 TRBV9 TGTGCCAGCAGCGTAGCCGGGGACAGGGGGCGATCACCCCTCCACTTT CASSVAGDRGRSPLHF
- TRBJ1-5 - TRBV6-5 TGTGCCAGCAGTTCAGCAGGGGTTGGCAATCAGCCCCAGCATTTT CASSSAGVGNQPQHF
once TRBJ2-7 - TRBV6-6 TGTGCCAGCAGTTACGGTTCCGGGGGGCTCAGCGAGCAGTACTTC CASSYGSGGLSEQYF
- TRBJ2-3 - TRBV28 TGTGCCAGCAGTACAAGCACAGATACGCAGTATTTT CASSTSTDTQYF
- TRBJ1-2 TRBD1 TRBV18 TGTGCCAGCTCAGGGACAGGGGGCAACTATGGCTACACCTTC CASSGTGGNYGYTF
- TRBJ2-5 TRBD1 TRBV18 TGTGCCAGCTCACCCCCGACAGGGTACGAGACCCAGTACTTC CASSPPTGYETQYF
- TRBJ1-5 - TRBV30 TGTGCCTGGAGTGCCGTAAATAGCAATCAGCCCCAGCATTTT CAWSAVNSNQPQHF
- TRBJ2-7 TRBD1 TRBV12-5 TGTGCTAGTGGTAAGGGACAGGGGAAAGTTGGGTACGAGCAGTACTTC CASGKGQGKVGYEQYF
many TRBJ1-2 TRBD1 TRBV7-2 TGTGCCAGCAGCTCCACTTTACAGGGGGCGAAAGGCTACACCTTC CASSSTLQGAKGYTF
- TRBJ2-7 TRBD1 TRBV5-1 TGCGCCAGCAGCTTGGCCCCCCCCGGCAGGGGGTCGGACGAGCAGTACTTC CASSLAPPGRGSDEQYF
- TRBJ2-2 - TRBV6-5 TGTGCCAGCAGTTATTATTTACAGGGTCCCGGGGAGCTGTTTTTT CASSYYLQGPGELFF
- TRBJ1-2 - TRBV4-3 TGCGCCAGCAGCCAAGGTACTTTTGGCTACACCTTC CASSQGTFGYTF
once TRBJ1-1 TRBD1 TRBV24-1 TGTGCCACCAGTGATCCAGGGACAGGGATCACTGAAGCTTTCTTT CATSDPGTGITEAFF
once TRBJ1-2 TRBD1 TRBV28 TGTGCCAGCAGACCCGACAGGGTAGCTAACTATGGCTACACCTTC CASRPDRVANYGYTF
- TRBJ1-4 - TRBV5-6 TGTGCCAGCGCTTCTGGCACTAATGAAAAACTGTTTTTT CASASGTNEKLFF
- TRBJ1-2 - TRBV13 TGTGCCAGCCGACGAGGGGGTCTTGACTATGGCTACACCTTC CASRRGGLDYGYTF
- TRBJ2-7 - TRBV6-1 TGTGCCAGCAGTGACATCGGGAGCGCCCACTACGAGCAGTACTTC CASSDIGSAHYEQYF
- TRBJ2-1 TRBD2 TRBV27 TGTGCCAGCAGTTTAGCGGGAGGGCCCTACAATGAGCAGTTCTTC CASSLAGGPYNEQFF
- TRBJ1-2 - TRBV2 TGTGCCAGCAGGGGGGACTCTCCCGGCTACACCTTC CASRGDSPGYTF
- TRBJ1-6 - TRBV4-3 TGCGCCAGCAGCCAGGTCGGAGCTTCGGGTAATTCACCCCTCCACTTT CASSQVGASGNSPLHF
- TRBJ1-2 - TRBV28 TGTGCCAGCAGTTCAGTCTTTGGGGGCGCCGACTATGGCTACACCTTC CASSSVFGGADYGYTF
- TRBJ1-5 - TRBV6-5 TGTGCCAGCAGTTACCTTAGTCCGGATCAGCCCCAGCATTTT CASSYLSPDQPQHF